This TCR beta chain was found in a study of blood T cell repertoires in COVID-19. At the level of the study: Collection of acute and convalescent COVID-19 samples took place in the United States, Italy and Spain. PBMCs, B-cell-depleted T cells, or T cells were the source of the cDNA or gDNA that made up the material.

Original processing notes: Using reference gene primer amplification, nucleated cell counts were estimated. The assay was immunoSEQ multiplex PCR, and TCRdb's table has in-frame clones only and misses some. That table is the source of V, J and clone size, and D and trimming were worked out from the DNA. The data contain approximately 85,000 clones, around four fifths of them singletons. V trimming: 0 bases; J trimming: 1 base; junction bases outside the gene matches: 2. The CDR3 consists of 15 residues. Germline CDR1 reads SGHRS; CDR2 reads YFSETQ. V and J are TRBV5-1 and TRBJ2-3, with 7 positions matching TRBD1. The sequencing sample was made of peripheral blood. The source of this sequence is a woman in her seventies with active or convalescent COVID-19. Here the CDR3 DNA reads TGCGCCAGCAGCTTGGAGCAGGGGGGCACAGATACGCAGTATTTT. Its translation: CASSLEQGGTDTQYF.